This T cell receptor beta chain was documented in a study of shared clonotypes between healthy human individuals. Study at large: The people who gave samples were a couple of women and a few men aged 18 to 49. Study results and caveats: Clonotypes not shared had lower generation probabilities than those common to all four donors. Rarefaction revealed incomplete sorted-subset sequencing despite large depth.

Libraries were prepared by immunoSEQ multiplex PCR; TCRdb keeps only in-frame clonotypes and omits some of them. The data contain more than 2 million clones, 85% to 95% of them singletons. Trimming shortened V by 7 bases and J by 6 bases, and 16 bases separated the two germline ends. This CDR3 has 13 residues. The V gene's germline CDR1 is LNHDA and CDR2 SQIVND (reference sequence). With regard to this clone: Antigen: not known.

Donors comprised healthy HIV-negative adults lacking recent acute infections or vaccinations. Sequences were obtained from naive CD4+ T cells sorted from blood. This sample's subset: CD45RA+ positively selected. The receptor was derived from a man aged 18 to 30 in good health. This rearrangement joins TRBV19 to TRBJ2-7, with D possibly TRBD2 on 6 matching bases. The CDR3 region has the DNA TGTGCCAGTACGGCCTCCGGGAGTACCGAGCAGTACTTC. Protein sequence: CASTASGSTEQYF.